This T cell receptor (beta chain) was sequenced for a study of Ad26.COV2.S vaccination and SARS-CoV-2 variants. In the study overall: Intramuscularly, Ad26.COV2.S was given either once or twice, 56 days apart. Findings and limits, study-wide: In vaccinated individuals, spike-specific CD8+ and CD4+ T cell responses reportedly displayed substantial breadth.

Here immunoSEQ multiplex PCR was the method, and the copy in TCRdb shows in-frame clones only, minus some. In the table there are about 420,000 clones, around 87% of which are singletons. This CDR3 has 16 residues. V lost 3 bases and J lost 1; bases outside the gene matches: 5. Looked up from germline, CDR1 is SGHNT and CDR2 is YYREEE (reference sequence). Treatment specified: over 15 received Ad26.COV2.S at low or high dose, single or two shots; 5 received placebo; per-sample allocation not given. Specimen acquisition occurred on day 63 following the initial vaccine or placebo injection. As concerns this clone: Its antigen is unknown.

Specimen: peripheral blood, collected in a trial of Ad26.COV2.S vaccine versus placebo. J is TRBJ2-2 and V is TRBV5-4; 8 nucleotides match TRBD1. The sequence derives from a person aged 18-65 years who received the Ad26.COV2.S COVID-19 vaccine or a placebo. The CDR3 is CASSSSGQGNTGELFF. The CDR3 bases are TGTGCCAGCAGCTCCTCCGGACAGGGGAACACCGGGGAGCTGTTTTTT.